This T cell receptor (beta chain) was recovered during a study of shared clonotypes between healthy human individuals. The wider study: The composition of the donors was a couple of women and a few men aged 18 to 49. Study observations and caveats: Non-shared clonotypes showed lower generation probabilities than clonotypes common to all four donors.

This clone was seen just once. Its antigen is undetermined. The CDR3 covers 16 residues. Trimming took 5 bases from V and 3 from J, leaving 20 bases between them. Per germline, CDR1 SGHNT and CDR2 YENEEA. Original analysis: ImmunoSEQ supplied junction-only sequences lacking quality scores, so filtering was different. Repertoires were generated with immunoSEQ multiplex PCR, while TCRdb's copy carries only in-frame clones and drops some. Clonal size and the V and J genes are those of that table, whereas D and trimming came from the DNA. The sample lists about 2.5 million clones; 85% to 95% were seen once.

What was sequenced was naive CD4+ T cells from PBMCs. Subset here: CD45RA+ positively selected. The receptor comes from a man younger than 30 in good health. Some clones in this sample may be carry-over from other donors' samples. The rearrangement links TRBV11-3 to TRBJ2-7; the D gene is possibly TRBD1 (5 bases). The CDR3 DNA is TGTGCCAGCAGCCGCAGTATGGGGCAGAATCTCTACGAGCAGTACTTC. Translation: CASSRSMGQNLYEQYF.